The TCR beta chain under discussion was sequenced for a study of Graves' ophthalmopathy and Graves' hyperthyroidism. RNA transcripts were the source from which TCR beta CDR3 regions were amplified. The workflow started with a first-round RT-PCR run with HTBI primers and then moved on to a second-round multiplex PCR. Each CDR3 protein is one row after TCRdb ran MiXCR on the multiplex PCR reads. The sample has roughly 600,000 distinct CDR3 sequences, under 45% seen once. This clonotype was counted many times. This CDR3 contains 14 residues. The V end was cut by 0 bases, the J end by 7 bases, with 13 bases between. Germline V gene data show CDR1 as SGDLS and CDR2 as YYNGEE.

The chain carries TRBV9 and TRBJ1-1; possibly TRBD1 for D (6 bases). This receptor was identified in an adult man with Graves' hyperthyroidism. Input material: peripheral blood or thyroid tissue (not recorded which). The CDR3 here is CASSVGPGAIEAFF. CDR3 nucleotide sequence: TGTGCCAGCAGCGTAGGACCAGGGGCTATTGAAGCTTTCTTT.